This passage covers 9 T cell receptor beta chains from one sample sequenced in a study of blood T cell repertoires in COVID-19. Data came from immunoSEQ multiplex PCR; TCRdb stores just in-frame clones and leaves some out. The repertoire has 100,000 to 150,000 clones, 84% of them found once; the top ten carry 1.4% to 1.5%. The sequencing input was peripheral blood. The source of these receptors is a man aged 55 to 70 with acute or convalescent COVID-19.

The CDR3 protein is CASSTEGSHNSPLHF. CDR3 in DNA: TGCGCCAGCAGCACTGAGGGCAGCCATAATTCACCCCTCCACTTT. This chain links TRBV5-1 with TRBJ1-6; D gene ambiguous. In germline, CDR1 is SGHRS, CDR2 YFSETQ. This CDR3 comprises 15 residues. Deletions cut 4 bases from V and 5 bases from J, with 13 bases between.

V usage is TRBV5-1 and J usage is TRBJ2-3; D might be TRBD2 (6 bases). CDR3 length: 15 residues. Trimming cost V 4 bases and J 6 bases, with 18 bases left between them. The germline CDR1 and CDR2 sequences are SGHRS and YFSETQ. The CDR3 nucleotides are TGCGCCAGCAGCCTACAGACTAGTTTGGGGGATACGCAGTATTTT. This sequence encodes CASSLQTSLGDTQYF.

The chain is built from TRBV19 and TRBJ2-2; 12 bases agree with TRBD2. The J segment lost 16 bases and the V segment lost 5 bases, leaving 14 bases of the junction unmatched. Per germline, CDR1 LNHDA and CDR2 SQIVND (reference sequence). The CDR3 extends over 15 amino acids. CDR3 nucleotides: TGTGCCAGTAGTGTATCGGGACTAGCGGGCGACCCTCCGTTTTTT. It translates to CASSVSGLAGDPPFF.

The V call is TRBV5-8, the J call TRBJ2-7, with D perhaps TRBD1 (5 bases). The CDR3 has 13 amino acids. Germline assignment: CDR1 SGHTS and CDR2 YDEGEE. V was cut by 0 bases and J by 3 bases, with 7 bases left in between. In nucleotides, the CDR3 is TGTGCCAGCAGCTTGGCTACAGGCTACGAGCAGTACTTC. Translated, it gives CASSLATGYEQYF. Together with reference TRBV5-8 and TRBJ2-7, the CDR3 gives the full variable domain: EAGVTQSPTHLIKTRGQQATLRCSPISGHTSVYWYQQALGLGLQFLLWYDEGEERNRGNFPPRFSGRQFPNYSSELNVNALELEDSALYLCASSLATGYEQYFGPGTRLTVT.

J is TRBJ1-2 and V is TRBV7-9; D unclear. With 5 bases removed from V and 4 bases from J, the gap between germline ends came to 17 bases. The CDR3 spans 15 residues. In germline, CDR1 is SEHNR, CDR2 FQNEAQ (reference sequence). CDR3 DNA sequence: TGTGCCAGCAGCACCCCGACAAGCTTCCCCTATGGCTACACCTTC. This sequence encodes CASSTPTSFPYGYTF.

This clone occurred many times. V and J are TRBV9 and TRBJ1-6; maybe TRBD1 (5 bases). Germline V CDR1 and CDR2: SGDLS, YYNGEE. V shed 2 bases and J shed 1 base, with 13 bases lying between them. The CDR3 has 17 residues. As DNA, the CDR3 is TGTGCCAGCAGCGTGTCGGGGGGAGAGTCCTATAATTCACCCCTCCACTTT. The encoded protein is CASSVSGGESYNSPLHF.

The chain uses TRBV5-1 and TRBJ1-2; no reliable D call. This CDR3 is built from 14 residues. The ends were cut back, 4 bases at V and 0 bases at J, with 10 bases in the middle. Germline V gene sequence: CDR1 SGHRS, CDR2 YFSETQ. CDR3 sequence reads: CASSADGSNYGYTF. CDR3 bases: TGCGCCAGCAGCGCCGACGGGTCTAACTATGGCTACACCTTC.

This clone appeared once. The V call is TRBV27, the J call TRBJ1-1, with D perhaps matching TRBD1 (6 bases). Germline CDR1 reads MNHEY; CDR2 reads SMNVEV (reference sequence). Trimming shortened V by 5 bases and J by 5 bases, and 15 bases separated the two germline ends. The length of the CDR3 is 14 residues. Here the CDR3 reads CASSPTGRGTEAFF. The CDR3 region has the DNA TGTGCCAGCAGTCCGACGGGTAGGGGGACTGAAGCTTTCTTT.

This clone came up a few times. The chain joins TRBV5-1 to TRBJ1-1; maybe TRBD1 (5 bases). Germline V gene lookup returns CDR1 SGHRS and CDR2 YFSETQ. The ends were cut back, 0 bases at V and 7 bases at J, with 7 bases in the middle. The CDR3 has 12 residues. The CDR3 spells CASSLAQGEAFF. CDR3 nucleotides: TGCGCCAGCAGCTTGGCGCAGGGTGAAGCTTTCTTT.